Below, 25 T cell receptor beta chains from the same sample are listed, as sequenced in a study of T cell responses to AZD1222 COVID-19 vaccine. Assay used: immunoSEQ multiplex PCR; TCRdb lists only in-frame clones, some missing. Of under 140,000 clones listed, 85% to 95% are singletons. Sequenced material: peripheral blood, taken 28 days after the second AZD1222 dose. These receptors originate from an adult who received the AZD1222 COVID-19 vaccine.

The chain links TRBV18 to TRBJ2-3, with a possible D match to TRBD2 (7 bases). This CDR3 is 17 amino acids long. Germline V gene lookup returns CDR1 KGHSH and CDR2 LQKENI. V was trimmed by 5 bases and J by 5 bases, leaving 23 bases between them. In DNA, the CDR3 is TGTGCCAGCTCAGAGACACTTCGGGGGGCCGGGGTAGATACGCAGTATTTT. This translates into CASSETLRGAGVDTQYF.

The chain joins TRBV18 to TRBJ1-1; TRBD1 matches at 7 bases. The trim removed 3 bases at V and 3 bases at J, leaving 7 bases unmatched. The length of the CDR3 is 15 residues. Per the germline V gene, CDR1 is KGHSH and CDR2 is LQKENI. CDR3 sequence (DNA): TGTGCCAGCTCACCCCGACAGGGTTGGGACACTGAAGCTTTCTTT. It codes for CASSPRQGWDTEAFF.

A few counts support this clone. The CDR3 protein is CASSTPPYSGYTGELFF. In nucleotides, the CDR3 is TGTGCCAGTAGTACCCCACCTTATAGCGGATACACCGGGGAGCTGTTTTTT. V gene TRBV19 combines with J gene TRBJ2-2, with a weak D call TRBD2 (6 bases). Germline lookup yields CDR1 LNHDA and CDR2 SQIVND (reference sequence). Trimming removed 4 bases from V and 3 bases from J, with 18 bases in between. The CDR3 has 17 amino acids.

The chain carries TRBV10-1 and TRBJ2-2; D gene uncertain. Germline V CDR1 and CDR2: WNHNN, SYGVQD (reference sequence). This CDR3 spans 13 amino acids. Trimming pared 9 bases from V and 7 bases from J, leaving 15 bases between. The CDR3 DNA reads TGCGCCAGTGGACCCTTTTGGGGCGGGGAGCTGTTTTTT. It yields the protein CASGPFWGGELFF.

This sequence joins TRBV5-1 and TRBJ2-3; the D gene is possibly TRBD1 (5 bases). This CDR3 is built from 15 residues. Germline loops: CDR1 SGHRS, CDR2 YFSETQ. V was clipped by 6 bases and J by 6 bases, with 20 bases between them. CDR3 nucleotides: TGCGCCAGCACCTTAGTAGCCACAAGGGGCGATACGCAGTATTTT. It codes for CASTLVATRGDTQYF.

The V and J genes are TRBV12-2 and TRBJ2-2; the DNA was not compared with TRBD2, the D call given in the table. TRBV12-2 is flagged as a pseudogene. This CDR3 comprises 15 residues. This chain's CDR3 is CASRLRTSNTGELFF. CDR3 coding DNA: TGTGCAAGTCGCCTCCGGACTAGCAACACCGGGGAGCTGTTTTTT.

In DNA form, the CDR3 reads TGTGCCAGCAGCTCCCGAAGACAATCCGGGACCGACGGGGACGAGCAGTACTTC. This codes for CASSSRRQSGTDGDEQYF. The rearrangement joins TRBV7-9 to TRBJ2-7; D tentatively fits TRBD1 or TRBD2 (5 bases each). Germline assignment: CDR1 SEHNR and CDR2 FQNEAQ (reference sequence). Trimming stripped 4 bases from V and 5 bases from J, with 27 bases between. This CDR3 is 18 amino acids long.

The sample holds one count of this clone. This rearrangement joins TRBV6-5 to TRBJ2-7; TRBD1 aligns across 7 bases. The CDR3 is made up of 15 amino acids. J was trimmed by 0 bases and V by 6 bases; bases with no gene match: 8. Germline-derived CDR1 and CDR2 are MNHEY and SVGAGI. CDR3 DNA sequence: TGTGCCAGCAGCTCCGGGACAGCCAGCTCCTACGAGCAGTACTTC. Translation gives CASSSGTASSYEQYF.

The chain recombines TRBV13 with TRBJ1-3, with D uncertain. Germline CDR1 reads PRHDT; CDR2 reads FYEKMQ (reference sequence). The CDR3 is 13 amino acids. Between the trimmed V and J ends, which lost 5 bases and 5 bases, there was a span of 10 bases. The CDR3 loop is CASSLTGRNTIYF. CDR3 nucleotide sequence: TGTGCCAGCAGCCTTACGGGCAGAAACACCATATATTTT.

This clone was found a few times. The chain is built from TRBV2 and TRBJ1-5; 8 bases are shared with TRBD1. Germline V gene sequence: CDR1 SNHLY, CDR2 FYNNEI. V shed 1 base and J 7 bases; nucleotides not matched to a gene: 3. The CDR3 runs 14 residues. The CDR3 region is CASSEGRGQQPQHF. DNA of the CDR3: TGTGCCAGCAGTGAAGGCAGGGGGCAGCAGCCCCAGCATTTT.

The V gene is TRBV7-7, the J gene TRBJ2-1, with 12 bases matching TRBD2. The CDR3 sequence is 15 residues long. The junction had 4 bases not matched to a gene; V was cut back by 1 base and J by 9 bases. Germline V gene sequence: CDR1 SSHAT, CDR2 FNYEAQ (reference sequence). In nucleotides, the CDR3 is TGTGCCAGCAGCTTAGGGACTAGCGGGGTTGTTGAGCAGTTCTTC. It yields the protein CASSLGTSGVVEQFF. Together with reference TRBV7-7 and TRBJ2-1, the CDR3 gives the full variable domain: GAGVSQSPRYKVTKRGQDVTLRCDPISSHATLYWYQQALGQGPEFLTYFNYEAQPDKSGLPSDRFSAERPEGSISTLTIQRTEQRDSAMYRCASSLGTSGVVEQFFGPGTRLTVL.

The chain combines TRBV5-6 with TRBJ1-2; D is possibly TRBD1 (5 bases). This CDR3 has 14 residues. CDR1 is SGHDT, CDR2 YYEEEE, per germline. V lost 4 bases to trimming and J lost 6 bases, with 16 bases between them. CDR3 sequence: CASSLGTVEDGYTF. The CDR3 nucleotides read TGTGCCAGCAGCCTCGGGACGGTTGAGGATGGCTACACCTTC.

The rearrangement links TRBV18 to TRBJ1-5, with D unresolved. This CDR3 contains 15 residues. The V and J ends lost 3 bases and 8 bases respectively, with 17 bases between them. Germline loops: CDR1 KGHSH, CDR2 LQKENI. In DNA, the CDR3 is TGTGCCAGCTCACCCCTCCCCGGCCCCGGTAAGCCCCAGCATTTT. It encodes CASSPLPGPGKPQHF.

The gene calls are TRBV30 and TRBJ1-5, with no clear D. This CDR3 is built from 14 residues. Trimming took off 0 bases at V and 2 bases at J, with 8 bases between the two ends. CDR1 GTSNPN and CDR2 SVGIG come from the germline V gene (reference sequence). For the CDR3, the DNA is TGTGCCTGGAGTGTAGGGTGGGGCAATCAGCCCCAGCATTTT. As protein: CAWSVGWGNQPQHF.

With respect to this clone: At one end the junction does not follow the germline gene, possibly because of a read error. The genes are TRBV7-9 and TRBJ2-5, with TRBD1 matching over 10 bases. Germline assignment: CDR1 SEHNR and CDR2 FQNEAQ (reference sequence). This CDR3 is 15 amino acids long. CDR3 sequence reads: CASSYGQGVQETQYF. The CDR3 DNA sequence: TGTGCCAGCAGCTACGGACAGGGGGTCCAAGAGACTCAGTACTTC.

The rearrangement links TRBV3-1 (or the pseudogene TRBV3-2) to TRBJ1-1; no firm D call. V lost 3 bases and J lost 0, with 5 bases in between. Germline CDR1 is LGHDT and CDR2 is YNNKEL (reference sequence). The CDR3 is made up of 13 amino acids. CDR3 amino acids: CASSHVMNTEAFF. As DNA, the CDR3 is TGTGCCAGCAGCCACGTTATGAACACTGAAGCTTTCTTT.

V is TRBV6-5 and J is TRBJ1-2, with D uncertain. The CDR3 totals 12 residues. CDR1 and CDR2 (germline): MNHEY, SVGAGI. V was pared by 7 bases and J by 4 bases, with 10 bases between. The CDR3 here is CASTDAVYGYTF. CDR3 DNA: TGTGCCAGCACGGATGCGGTCTATGGCTACACCTTC.

V gene TRBV7-6 combines with J gene TRBJ1-1; weak D call: TRBD1 (6 bases). Trimming removed 4 bases from V and 0 bases from J, with 15 bases in between. Per germline, CDR1 SGHVS and CDR2 FNYEAQ. This CDR3 contains 16 residues. In nucleotides, the CDR3 is TGTGCCAGCAGCTCACAGGGTTTGGGGATGAACACTGAAGCTTTCTTT. As protein: CASSSQGLGMNTEAFF.

Written as DNA, the CDR3 is TGTGCCAGCAGTGGGCACAGGGGGCGTTTGAACACTGAAGCTTTCTTT. This sequence encodes CASSGHRGRLNTEAFF. The rearrangement links TRBV6-1 to TRBJ1-1, with 9 bases lining up with TRBD1. V gave up 4 bases and J gave up 0 bases; unmatched junction bases: 6. The CDR3 runs 16 residues. From germline, CDR1 is MNHNS and CDR2 SASEGT.

This chain uses TRBV7-9 with TRBJ2-1, with 7 bases lining up with TRBD1. V trimming: 3 bases; J trimming: 8 bases; junction bases outside the gene matches: 7. In germline, CDR1 is SEHNR, CDR2 FQNEAQ (reference sequence). This CDR3 is 14 amino acids long. The DNA of the CDR3 is TGTGCCAGCAGCTTTTTCCGAGGGGGCGATGAGCAGTTCTTC. The encoded protein is CASSFFRGGDEQFF.

The CDR3: CASTPDRGSYNEQFF. Here the CDR3 DNA reads TGTGCCAGTACCCCAGACAGGGGATCCTACAATGAGCAGTTCTTC. This rearrangement joins TRBV19 to TRBJ2-1, with TRBD1 matching 8 bases. Germline loops: CDR1 LNHDA, CDR2 SQIVND (reference sequence). J was trimmed by 1 base and V by 7 bases; bases with no gene match: 6. The CDR3 is 15 amino acids.

The chain is built from TRBV3-1 (or the pseudogene TRBV3-2) and TRBJ1-4; 7 nucleotides agree with TRBD1. The CDR3 consists of 14 residues. The ends lost 4 bases at V and 6 bases at J; junction bases unmatched: 5. Looked up from germline, CDR1 is LGHDT and CDR2 is YNNKEL (reference sequence). CDR3 bases: TGTGCCAGCAGCCCCGGCAGGGGGTATGAAAAACTGTTTTTT. Protein: CASSPGRGYEKLFF.

This clone was recorded once. The CDR3 DNA sequence: TGTGCCAGCAGCCAAGCTAATTCACCCCTCCACTTT. This gives the protein CASSQANSPLHF. The V and J genes are TRBV4-2 and TRBJ1-6; the D is unclear. The V end lost 1 base, the J end lost 6 bases, and 1 base lay between the germline ends. The CDR3 has 12 residues. CDR1 and CDR2 (germline): LGHNA, YNFKEQ.

This sequence joins TRBV5-8 and TRBJ2-1, with 12 bases that match TRBD2. Germline loops: CDR1 SGHTS, CDR2 YDEGEE. The CDR3 spans 16 residues. V was clipped by 5 bases and J by 3 bases; unmatched bases: 6. The CDR3 protein is CASRTGLAGFYNEQFF. CDR3 nucleotides: TGTGCCAGCAGAACCGGACTAGCGGGATTCTACAATGAGCAGTTCTTC.

The V call is TRBV19, the J call TRBJ2-5; the D is unclear. The CDR3 runs 13 residues. Germline V gene data show CDR1 as LNHDA and CDR2 as SQIVND (reference sequence). Trimming cost V 2 bases and J 4 bases, with 8 bases left between them. In nucleotides, the CDR3 is TGTGCCAGTAGTATATCCATCCCAGAGACCCAGTACTTC. Translating gives CASSISIPETQYF.